The source of this T cell receptor beta chain is a study of brain T cells in children with intractable seizures. Study-level findings and limits: Only CDR3 sequence similarity suggested viral specificity, without known HCMV serostatus. Absence of clones before surgery may stem from lower sequencing depth.

The germline gives CDR1 SNHLY, CDR2 FYNNEI. The CDR3 spans 14 residues. Trimming stripped 4 bases from V and 5 bases from J, with 14 bases between. The assay was immunoSEQ multiplex PCR, and TCRdb's table has in-frame clones only and misses some. The sample holds about 64,000 clones, 95% to 97% seen once. Sequencing was limited to surgery cases with top T cell transcript signatures in brain tissue. At least one anti-epileptic drug was given before surgery. Concerning this clone itself: Its target is unknown.

The sequences come from peripheral blood, collected at surgery. This clonotype was obtained from a boy younger than two with focal cortical dysplasia and intractable seizures. This chain joins TRBV2 and TRBJ2-5; D not resolved. Here the CDR3 reads CASSGTQPLETQYF. CDR3 coding DNA: TGTGCCAGCAGTGGGACCCAGCCCCTGGAGACCCAGTACTTC.